This T cell receptor beta chain was sequenced in a study of T-cell memory formation after mild COVID-19. Across the study: TCR clusters were mostly confined to one donor each. Study observations and caveats: Specificity for SARS-CoV-2 was not confirmed among the second-wave clones peaking on day 37. The main location of contracting CD4+ clones was CM and EM, and that of contracting CD8+ clones was EMRA.

The CDR3 contains 15 residues. The ends were cut back, 0 bases at V and 5 bases at J, with 13 bases in the middle. Germline CDR1 and CDR2: LGHNA and YSLEER. Only a few counts were recorded for this clonotype. No antigen is known for it. TCRdb re-called the 5' RACE reads through MiXCR, storing one row per CDR3 protein. The sample includes some 160,000 distinct CDR3 sequences, about a third seen only once; the top ten take more than 10%. The clonotype originates from an adult woman who had mild COVID-19 (a few samples of this study predate the infection). Cell type and time point are not known. The rearrangement joins TRBV4-3 to TRBJ2-5; D remains ambiguous. Sequenced sample: PBMCs or a T cell subset sorted from them (not recorded which). The DNA of the CDR3 is TGCGCCAGCAGCCAAGACAGGATGACAAGGGAGACCCAGTACTTC. Its translation is CASSQDRMTRETQYF.